These 24 T cell receptor beta chains came from one sample sequenced in a study of T-cell reconstitution after alpha-beta-depleted transplantation in children. Preparation of the TCRbeta library involved a method that used unique molecular identifiers. TCRdb analysed the PCR reads with MiXCR anew, one entry per CDR3 protein. The sample lists 77,000 or so distinct CDR3 sequences, about a sixth seen once, with about 47% in the top ten. The specimen comprised PBMCs, mostly from graft donor cells, sampled 360 days after TCRalphabeta/CD19-depleted stem cell transplant. The receptors come from a male patient between 2 and 15 years old who had a stem cell transplant for acute lymphoblastic leukemia, so the T cells may come from the graft donor.

This clonotype occurred many times. The CDR3 nucleotides are TGTGCCAGCAGCCTAGGGGGGGCAGGGGAAGAGACCCAGTACTTC. Translating gives CASSLGGAGEETQYF. The rearrangement uses TRBV7-2 and TRBJ2-5, with a possible D match to TRBD2 (7 bases). This CDR3 spans 15 amino acids. Germline V lookup: CDR1 SGHTA, CDR2 FQGNSA. V was trimmed by 5 bases and J by 3 bases, leaving 16 bases between them.

In this sample, this clonotype turned up many times. This chain uses TRBV2 with TRBJ2-6, with D uncertain. Germline CDR1 SNHLY, CDR2 FYNNEI. The CDR3 sequence is 12 residues long. V was trimmed by 7 bases and J by 0 bases, leaving 1 base between them. CDR3 DNA: TGTGCCAGCACCTCTGGGGCCAACGTCCTGACTTTC. It encodes CASTSGANVLTF.

This clonotype was seen more than once but under ten times. The V gene is TRBV7-9, the J gene TRBJ2-1; tentatively, D is TRBD2 (6 bases). With 0 bases removed from V and 6 bases from J, the gap between germline ends came to 9 bases. Per the germline V gene, CDR1 is SEHNR and CDR2 is FQNEAQ (reference sequence). There are 14 residues in the CDR3. The chain's CDR3 is CASSLAWDSNEQFF. CDR3 nucleotides: TGTGCCAGCAGCTTAGCGTGGGACTCCAATGAGCAGTTCTTC.

The gene calls are TRBV11-2 and TRBJ2-5; D is unclear. CDR3 length: 13 residues. The V gene's germline CDR1 is SGHAT and CDR2 FQNNGV. The germline V and J ends were trimmed by 3 bases and 4 bases, with 9 bases remaining between them. CDR3 sequence (DNA): TGTGCCAGCAGCTTGGGGTTTTCAGAGACCCAGTACTTC. Amino acids: CASSLGFSETQYF.

The V gene is TRBV2, the J gene TRBJ1-1; D might be TRBD1 (5 bases). The CDR3 sequence is 15 residues long. The germline V and J ends were trimmed by 0 bases and 7 bases, with 15 bases remaining between them. Germline assignment: CDR1 SNHLY and CDR2 FYNNEI. Here the CDR3 DNA reads TGTGCCAGCAGTGAAGCGCCTGGTGGGGCAGATGAAGCTTTCTTT. This gives the protein CASSEAPGGADEAFF.

This clonotype has just one count. J is TRBJ2-1 and V is TRBV24-1, with D possibly being TRBD2 (6 bases). The CDR3 consists of 14 residues. Trimming took 3 bases from V and 14 from J, leaving 19 bases between them. The germline gives CDR1 KGHDR, CDR2 SFDVKD. The CDR3, as DNA: TGTGCCACCAGTGATGCCCGACTAGAGTCCTCGGAGTTCTTC. It codes for CATSDARLESSEFF.

This clonotype was counted ten times or more. For the CDR3, the DNA is TGTGCCAGCAGTTACGGCAGTCACTCTGGAAACACCATATATTTT. It yields the protein CASSYGSHSGNTIYF. The chain recombines TRBV6-5 with TRBJ1-3, with D uncertain. Trimming took off 2 bases at V and 0 bases at J, with 8 bases between the two ends. Looked up from germline, CDR1 is MNHEY and CDR2 is SVGAGI. CDR3 length: 15 residues.

In DNA, the CDR3 is TGTGCCAGCAGTCGACCGGTCCACGGCTCCTACGAGCAGTACTTC. As protein: CASSRPVHGSYEQYF. The V and J genes are TRBV6-1 and TRBJ2-7; D remains unclear. Germline V gene lookup returns CDR1 MNHNS and CDR2 SASEGT. V was trimmed by 5 bases and J by 0 bases, leaving 14 bases between them. CDR3 length: 15 residues.

This clonotype was found a few times. CDR3 protein: CASSLGGQKRYEQYF. CDR3 nucleotides: TGCGCCAGCAGCTTGGGGGGCCAAAAAAGGTACGAGCAGTACTTC. The chain uses TRBV5-1 and TRBJ2-7; D perhaps matches TRBD1 (5 bases). The length of the CDR3 is 15 residues. The V and J ends lost 0 bases and 4 bases respectively, with 14 bases between them. Germline V gene lookup returns CDR1 SGHRS and CDR2 YFSETQ.

This clonotype was picked up a small number of times. The chain joins TRBV12-3 or TRBV12-4 to TRBJ2-2, with D possibly matching TRBD2 (6 bases). V lost 5 bases and J lost 0, with 16 bases in between. The CDR3 contains 17 residues. The CDR3 is CASSAEAGSSNTGELFF. The CDR3 DNA sequence: TGTGCCAGCAGTGCCGAGGCCGGGAGTTCGAACACCGGGGAGCTGTTTTTT.

This clonotype has only a few counts. The rearrangement uses TRBV4-1 and TRBJ2-5; a weak D match, TRBD1 (5 bases). The length of the CDR3 is 15 residues. The germline V and J ends were trimmed by 0 bases and 5 bases, with 13 bases remaining between them. Looked up from germline, CDR1 is MGHRA and CDR2 is YSYEKL. CDR3 region: CASSQEQGSGETQYF. The CDR3 bases are TGCGCCAGCAGCCAAGAGCAGGGTAGTGGGGAGACCCAGTACTTC.

V usage is TRBV6-5 and J usage is TRBJ2-3, with 9 positions matching TRBD2. Germline V gene lookup returns CDR1 MNHEY and CDR2 SVGAGI. This CDR3 spans 17 amino acids. With V trimmed by 2 bases and J by 4 bases, 10 bases remained unmatched. CDR3 sequence: CASSYDGGRAGADTQYF. In nucleotides, the CDR3 is TGTGCCAGCAGTTACGATGGCGGGAGGGCCGGAGCAGATACGCAGTATTTT.

The chain joins TRBV3-1 to TRBJ2-7, with D hard to call. Germline lookup yields CDR1 LGHDT and CDR2 YNNKEL (reference sequence). The CDR3 sequence is 14 residues long. With 6 bases removed from V and 4 bases from J, the gap between germline ends came to 16 bases. The CDR3 loop reads CASSLDQRGYEQYF. The CDR3 DNA is TGTGCCAGCAGTCTCGACCAACGAGGATACGAGCAGTACTTC.

This clonotype was detected a few times. This chain joins TRBV25-1 and TRBJ1-2; the D gene is possibly TRBD1 (5 bases). Trimming stripped 1 base from V and 4 bases from J, with 16 bases between. Germline V CDR1 and CDR2: MGHDK, SYGVNS. This CDR3 contains 16 residues. The CDR3 spells CASSELGVQGGYGYTF. In DNA form, the CDR3 reads TGTGCCAGCAGTGAATTAGGGGTCCAGGGCGGCTATGGCTACACCTTC.

This clonotype was counted between two and nine times. This chain connects TRBV6-1 to TRBJ1-1; D may be TRBD1 (5 bases). V lost 3 bases, J lost 3 bases, and 17 bases lay in between. From germline, CDR1 is MNHNS and CDR2 SASEGT. The CDR3 is made up of 16 amino acids. CDR3 DNA: TGTGCCAGCAGTGAGGGACGCGGTATATGGGACACTGAAGCTTTCTTT. Protein: CASSEGRGIWDTEAFF.

This clonotype was observed many times. This chain joins TRBV10-3 and TRBJ2-1; D is perhaps TRBD2 (6 bases). CDR1 and CDR2 (germline): ENHRY, SYGVKD. The CDR3 extends over 15 amino acids. Trimming removed 3 bases at V and 0 bases at J, with 9 bases between. The CDR3 loop reads CAISDPGSSYNEQFF. The CDR3 coding sequence is TGTGCCATCAGTGACCCCGGGAGCTCCTACAATGAGCAGTTCTTC.

This chain connects TRBV7-9 to TRBJ1-4; unclear D gene. Trimming pared 5 bases from V and 0 bases from J, leaving 13 bases between. The CDR3 extends over 16 amino acids. CDR1 and CDR2 from the germline V gene are SEHNR and FQNEAQ (reference sequence). The CDR3 spells CASSQGSTATNEKLFF. Here the CDR3 DNA reads TGTGCCAGCAGCCAAGGCTCAACCGCAACTAATGAAAAACTGTTTTTT. The whole variable domain, filled in from reference TRBV7-9 and TRBJ1-4, reads DTGVSQNPRHKITKRGQNVTFRCDPISEHNRLYWYRQTLGQGPEFLTYFQNEAQLEKSRLLSDRFSAERPKGSFSTLEIQRTEQGDSAMYLCASSQGSTATNEKLFFGSGTQLSVL.

There are many counts of this clonotype. The chain couples TRBV11-2 to TRBJ2-1; a possible D gene is TRBD1 (6 bases). V lost 0 bases, J lost 8 bases, and 11 bases lay in between. The CDR3 length is 14 residues. Germline CDR1 and CDR2: SGHAT and FQNNGV. CDR3 residues: CASSLDRGSDEQFF. For the CDR3, the DNA is TGTGCCAGCAGCTTAGACAGGGGTTCCGATGAGCAGTTCTTC.

The chain recombines TRBV6-2 or TRBV6-3 with TRBJ2-7; D is perhaps TRBD2 (5 bases). V was pared by 4 bases and J by 2 bases, with 12 bases between. The CDR3 consists of 14 residues. Looked up from germline, CDR1 is MNHEY and CDR2 is SVGEGT. CDR3 bases: TGTGCCAGCAGTTCTTCACTAGTCCCCTACGAGCAGTACTTC. This gives the protein CASSSSLVPYEQYF.

This clonotype was seen a handful of times. The chain links TRBV5-3 to TRBJ2-1, with TRBD1 matching over 7 bases. TRBV5-3 is classed as an ORF, of uncertain function. The V and J ends lost 0 bases and 8 bases, in that order; junction bases with no gene match: 11. The CDR3 contains 16 residues. This CDR3 reads CARSLVDRLFVDEQFF. Here the CDR3 DNA reads TGTGCCAGAAGCTTGGTGGACAGGCTCTTTGTCGATGAGCAGTTCTTC.

This clonotype came up a few times. The genes are TRBV4-1 and TRBJ2-1; TRBD2 matches 11 bases. V lost 4 bases and J lost 5; bases outside the gene matches: 10. This CDR3 is built from 17 residues. CDR1 is MGHRA, CDR2 YSYEKL, per germline. The CDR3, as DNA: TGCGCCAGCAGCCCCTCTTTAGTAGCGGGAGGGGACAATGAGCAGTTCTTC. Its translation: CASSPSLVAGGDNEQFF.

This clonotype was observed many times. The chain is built from TRBV20-1 and TRBJ1-5, with TRBD1 identical over 8 bases. Germline CDR1 is DFQATT and CDR2 is SNEGSKA (reference sequence). The CDR3 covers 16 residues. The J segment lost 0 bases and the V segment lost 3 bases, leaving 7 bases of the junction unmatched. The CDR3 protein is CSARYGTGYSNQPQHF. CDR3 bases: TGCAGTGCTAGGTACGGGACAGGATATAGCAATCAGCCCCAGCATTTT.

This clonotype was counted ten times or more. CDR3 sequence (DNA): TGCGCCAGCAGCTGGACAGGGGCCCCCTATGGCTACACCTTC. Its translation is CASSWTGAPYGYTF. The gene calls are TRBV5-1 and TRBJ1-2; 9 bases match TRBD1. Germline loops: CDR1 SGHRS, CDR2 YFSETQ. This CDR3 has 14 amino acids. J was trimmed by 4 bases and V by 3 bases; bases with no gene match: 4.

The V and J genes are TRBV3-1 and TRBJ2-5; 8 nucleotides align to TRBD2. In germline, CDR1 is LGHDT, CDR2 YNNKEL (reference sequence). V shed 1 base and J 6 bases; nucleotides not matched to a gene: 7. This CDR3 region has 15 residues. This CDR3 is CASSQGLAGGQTQYF. DNA for the CDR3: TGTGCCAGCAGCCAAGGTCTGGCGGGAGGACAGACCCAGTACTTC.